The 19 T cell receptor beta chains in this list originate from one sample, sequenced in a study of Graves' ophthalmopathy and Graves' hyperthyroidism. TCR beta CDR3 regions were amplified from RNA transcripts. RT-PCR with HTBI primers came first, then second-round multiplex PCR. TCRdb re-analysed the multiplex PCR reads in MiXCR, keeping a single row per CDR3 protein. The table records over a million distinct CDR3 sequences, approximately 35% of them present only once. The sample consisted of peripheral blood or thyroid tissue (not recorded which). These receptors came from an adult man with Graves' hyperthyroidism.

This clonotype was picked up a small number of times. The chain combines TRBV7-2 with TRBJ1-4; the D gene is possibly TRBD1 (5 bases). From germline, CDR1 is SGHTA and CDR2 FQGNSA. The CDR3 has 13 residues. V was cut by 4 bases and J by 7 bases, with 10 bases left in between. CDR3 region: CASSSGLTEKLFF. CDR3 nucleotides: TGTGCCAGCAGCTCGGGGCTTACTGAAAAACTGTTTTTT. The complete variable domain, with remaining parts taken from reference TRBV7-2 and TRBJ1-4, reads GAGVSQSPSNKVTEKGKDVELRCDPISGHTALYWYRQSLGQGLEFLIYFQGNSAPDKSGLPSDRFSAERTGGSVSTLTIQRTQQEDSAVYLCASSSGLTEKLFFGSGTQLSVL.

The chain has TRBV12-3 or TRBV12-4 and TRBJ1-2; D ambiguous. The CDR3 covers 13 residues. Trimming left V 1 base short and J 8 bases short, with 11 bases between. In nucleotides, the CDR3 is TGTGCCAGCAGTTTAGAGAGGGTCGGAGGCTACACCTTC. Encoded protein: CASSLERVGGYTF.

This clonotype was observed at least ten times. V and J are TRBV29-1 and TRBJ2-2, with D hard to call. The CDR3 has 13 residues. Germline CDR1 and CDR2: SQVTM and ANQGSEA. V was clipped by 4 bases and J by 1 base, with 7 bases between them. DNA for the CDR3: TGCAGCGTTGCGCCCAGGAACACCGGGGAGCTGTTTTTT. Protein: CSVAPRNTGELFF.

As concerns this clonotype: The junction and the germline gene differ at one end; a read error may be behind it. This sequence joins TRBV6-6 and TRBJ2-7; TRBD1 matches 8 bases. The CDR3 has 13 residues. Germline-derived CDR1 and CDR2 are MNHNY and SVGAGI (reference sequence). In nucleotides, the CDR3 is TGTGCCAGCGACTACAGGGGGGTCTACGGGCAGTACTTC. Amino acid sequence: CASDYRGVYGQYF.

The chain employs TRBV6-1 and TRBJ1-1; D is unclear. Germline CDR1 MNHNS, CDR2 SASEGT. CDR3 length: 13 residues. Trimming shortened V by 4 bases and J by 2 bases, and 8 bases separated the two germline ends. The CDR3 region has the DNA TGTGCCAGCAGTGCAGTTATAAACACTGAAGCTTTCTTT. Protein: CASSAVINTEAFF.

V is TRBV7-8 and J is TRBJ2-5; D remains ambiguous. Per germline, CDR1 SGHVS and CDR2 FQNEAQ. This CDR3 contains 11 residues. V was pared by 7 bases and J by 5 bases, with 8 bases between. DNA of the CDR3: TGTGCCAGCAAAGACGGGGAGACCCAGTACTTC. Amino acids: CASKDGETQYF.

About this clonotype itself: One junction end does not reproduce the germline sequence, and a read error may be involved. The CDR3 nucleotides are TGTGCCGGCAGCTTAGCGCGGCTGGCGGACTATGGCTACACCTTC. This sequence encodes CAGSLARLADYGYTF. This chain connects TRBV7-2 to TRBJ1-2; D uncertain. This CDR3 has 15 residues. Germline values: CDR1 SGHTA, CDR2 FQGNSA.

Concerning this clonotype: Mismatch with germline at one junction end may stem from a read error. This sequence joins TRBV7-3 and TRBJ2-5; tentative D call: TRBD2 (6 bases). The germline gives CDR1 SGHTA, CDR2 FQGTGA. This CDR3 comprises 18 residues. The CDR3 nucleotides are TGCGCCAGCAGCCAAACACCTGCACCAGATAGCGGACAAGAGACCCAGTACTTC. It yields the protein CASSQTPAPDSGQETQYF. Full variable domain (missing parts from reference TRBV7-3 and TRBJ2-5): GAGVSQTPSNKVTEKGKYVELRCDPISGHTALYWYRQSLGQGPEFLIYFQGTGAADDSGLPNDRFFAVRPEGSVSTLKIQRTERGDSAVYLCASSQTPAPDSGQETQYFGPGTRLLVL.

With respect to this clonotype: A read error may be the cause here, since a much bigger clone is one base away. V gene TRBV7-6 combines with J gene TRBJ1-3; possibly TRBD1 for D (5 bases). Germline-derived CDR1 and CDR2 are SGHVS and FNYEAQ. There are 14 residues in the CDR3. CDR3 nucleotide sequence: TGTGCCAGCAGCTTAGCAGGGACTGGAAGCACCATATATTTT. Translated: CASSLAGTGSTIYF.

The CDR3 DNA reads as TGTGCCAGCAGCTACTACGAGAGCGGGGCGAGCTCCTACGAGCAGTACTTC. This gives the protein CASSYYESGASSYEQYF. The chain couples TRBV5-6 to TRBJ2-7, with TRBD2 identical over 7 bases. The germline V gene encodes CDR1 SGHDT and CDR2 YYEEEE. The CDR3 covers 17 residues. Unmatched junction bases numbered 12, after V lost 3 bases and J lost 0 bases.

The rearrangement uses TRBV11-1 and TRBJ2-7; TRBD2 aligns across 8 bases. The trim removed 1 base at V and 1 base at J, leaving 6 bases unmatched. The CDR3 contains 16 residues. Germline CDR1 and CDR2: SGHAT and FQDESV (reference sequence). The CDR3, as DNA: TGTGCCAGCAGCTTAGATGCGGGAGGTCGGTCCTACGAGCAGTACTTC. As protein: CASSLDAGGRSYEQYF.

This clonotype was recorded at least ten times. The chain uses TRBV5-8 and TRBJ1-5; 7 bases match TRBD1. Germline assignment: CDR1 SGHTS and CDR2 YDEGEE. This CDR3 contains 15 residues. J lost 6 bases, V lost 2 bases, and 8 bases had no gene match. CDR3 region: CASSLFTGAGQPQHF. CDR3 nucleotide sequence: TGTGCCAGCAGCTTATTCACAGGGGCGGGTCAGCCCCAGCATTTT.

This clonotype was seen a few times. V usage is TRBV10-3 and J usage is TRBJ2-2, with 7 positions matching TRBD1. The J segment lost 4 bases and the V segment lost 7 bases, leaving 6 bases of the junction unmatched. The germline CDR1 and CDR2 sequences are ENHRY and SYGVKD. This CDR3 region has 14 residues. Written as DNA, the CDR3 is TGTGCCATCACCCCTTACAGGGGCACCGGGGAGCTGTTTTTT. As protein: CAITPYRGTGELFF.

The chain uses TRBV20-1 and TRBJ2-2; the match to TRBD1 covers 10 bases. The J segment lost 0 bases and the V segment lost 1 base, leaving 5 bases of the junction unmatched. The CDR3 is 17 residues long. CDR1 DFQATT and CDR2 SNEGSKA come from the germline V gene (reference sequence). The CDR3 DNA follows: TGCAGTGCTAGAGTCGACAGGGGGCAAGCGAACACCGGGGAGCTGTTTTTT. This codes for CSARVDRGQANTGELFF.

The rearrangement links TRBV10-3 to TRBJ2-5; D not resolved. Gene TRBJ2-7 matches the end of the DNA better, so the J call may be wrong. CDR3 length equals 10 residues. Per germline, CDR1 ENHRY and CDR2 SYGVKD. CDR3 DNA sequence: TGTGCCATCAGTCCCTACGAGCAGTACTTC. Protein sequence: CAISPYEQYF.

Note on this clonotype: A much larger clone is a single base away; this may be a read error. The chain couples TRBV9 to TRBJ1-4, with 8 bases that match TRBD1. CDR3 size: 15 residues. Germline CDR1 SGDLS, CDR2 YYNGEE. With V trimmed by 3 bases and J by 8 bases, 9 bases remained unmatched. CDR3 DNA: TGTGCCAGCAGCGCGGACAGGGATGTAAGCGAAAAACTGTTTTTT. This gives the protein CASSADRDVSEKLFF.

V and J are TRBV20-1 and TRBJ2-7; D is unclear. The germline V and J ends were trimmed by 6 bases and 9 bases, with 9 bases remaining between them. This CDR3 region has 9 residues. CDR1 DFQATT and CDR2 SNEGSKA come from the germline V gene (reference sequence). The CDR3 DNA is TGCAGTGCCCACGATCTGCAGTACTTC. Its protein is CSAHDLQYF.

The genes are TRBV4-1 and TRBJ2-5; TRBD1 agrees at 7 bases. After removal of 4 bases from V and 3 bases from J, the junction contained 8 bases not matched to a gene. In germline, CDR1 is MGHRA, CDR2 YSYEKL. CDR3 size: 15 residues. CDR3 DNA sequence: TGCGCCAGCAGCCGGGGACAGCTAACGGAAGAGACCCAGTACTTC. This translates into CASSRGQLTEETQYF.

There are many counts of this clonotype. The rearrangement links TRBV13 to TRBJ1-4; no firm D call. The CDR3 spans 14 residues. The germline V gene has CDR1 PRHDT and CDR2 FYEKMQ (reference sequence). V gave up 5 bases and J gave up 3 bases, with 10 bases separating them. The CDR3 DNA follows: TGTGCCAGCAGCCCTGACCAGTCTAATGAAAAACTGTTTTTT. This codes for CASSPDQSNEKLFF.